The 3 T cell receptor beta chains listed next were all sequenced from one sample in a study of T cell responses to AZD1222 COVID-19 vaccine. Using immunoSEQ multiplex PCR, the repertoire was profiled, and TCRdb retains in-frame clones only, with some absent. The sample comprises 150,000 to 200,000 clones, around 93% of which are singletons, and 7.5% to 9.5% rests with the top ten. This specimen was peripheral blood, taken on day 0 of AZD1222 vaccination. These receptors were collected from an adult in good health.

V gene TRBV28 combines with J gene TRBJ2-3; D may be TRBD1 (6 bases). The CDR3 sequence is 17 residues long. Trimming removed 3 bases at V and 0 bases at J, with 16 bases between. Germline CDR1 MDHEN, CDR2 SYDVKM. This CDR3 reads CASSFFPPRGSTDTQYF. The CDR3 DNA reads TGTGCCAGCAGTTTCTTTCCCCCCAGGGGTAGCACAGATACGCAGTATTTT. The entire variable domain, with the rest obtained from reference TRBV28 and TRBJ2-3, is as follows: DVKVTQSSRYLVKRTGEKVFLECVQDMDHENMFWYRQDPGLGLRLIYFSYDVKMKEKGDIPEGYSVSREKKERFSLILESASTNQTSMYLCASSFFPPRGSTDTQYFGPGTRLTVL.

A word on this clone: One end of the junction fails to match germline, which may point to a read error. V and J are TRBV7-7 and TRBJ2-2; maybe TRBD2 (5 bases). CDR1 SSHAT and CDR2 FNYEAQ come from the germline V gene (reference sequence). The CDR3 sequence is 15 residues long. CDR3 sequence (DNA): TGTGCTAGCAGCCAGGCAGCGGATGACACCGGGGAGCTGTTTTTT. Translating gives CASSQAADDTGELFF.

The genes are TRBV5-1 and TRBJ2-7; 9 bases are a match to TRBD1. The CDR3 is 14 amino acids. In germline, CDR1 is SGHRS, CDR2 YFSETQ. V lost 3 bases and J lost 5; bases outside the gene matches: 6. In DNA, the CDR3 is TGCGCCAGCAGCTACGGGACAGGGCTGAACGAGCAGTACTTC. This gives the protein CASSYGTGLNEQYF.